The entry that follows covers one T cell receptor (beta chain) sequence. Its antigen target is currently unknown. Per-nucleotide qualities are absent, and no much larger clonotype sits a single base away. The germline V gene provides CDR1 SNHLY and CDR2 FYNNEI. From V the trimming removes 7 bases and from J it removes 4 bases, while the gene matches leave 5 bases of the junction unaccounted for. The CDR3 runs 15 amino acids, cysteine and phenylalanine included. Kept here is only the CDR3 DNA, which spans 45 bases and is read in frame from base 1. PBMCs were isolated by Ficoll-Paque density gradient centrifugation. The data were taken from a study of T-cell memory formation after mild COVID-19 (dated by TCRdb to 2020 to 2022). General notes on the study: TCR sequence clusters from the two donors were largely donor specific. T-cell clones expanding and contracting after mild COVID-19 in two donors were tracked by longitudinal TCRalpha and TCRbeta repertoire sequencing. Two young, previously healthy adult volunteers, one female and one male, were included in the cohort. The paper as a whole reports these results and caveats: The detection of some responding clones in pre-infection memory suggests that pre-existing cross-reactive memory T cells joined the SARS-CoV-2 response. Balanced CD4/CD8 phenotypes were observed for clones contracting from day 15 to 85, whereas a bias towards CD4+ was observed for a second wave of clones expanding from day 15 to 37. Whether the second-wave clones peaking on day 37 were SARS-CoV-2 specific was not confirmed. The study covered only a couple of mild cases, and larger cohorts including severe cases with pre-infection samples were considered necessary. Contracting CD4+ clones appeared mostly in the CM and EM memory subsets, whereas CD8+ clones were enriched in EMRA.

Sequencing instrument: Illumina NovaSeq 6000. cDNA libraries for TCRalpha and TCRbeta were prepared by 5'RACE using constant-segment primers, with sample barcodes and unique molecular identifiers added. Trizol reagent was used to extract RNA from every sample. Amplification of the libraries took two PCR steps, and the second step added a second sample barcode plus Illumina TruSeq adapters. The libraries were sequenced on an Illumina NovaSeq using 2 x 150 bp paired-end reads. On the study's bioinformatics: With migec v1.2.7, reads were demultiplexed and then collapsed into UMI-guided consensus sequences. Using mixcr v2.1.11, the UMI consensuses were aligned to TRA and TRB V and J templates and assembled into clonotypes. A clonotype was counted as expanded or contracted only if both edgeR and NoisET called the change significant, with noise models trained on biological replicates. For edgeR calls, a false discovery rate-adjusted p below 0.01 and a log2 fold-change threshold of 1 were applied. As an exploratory analysis of dynamics, max-normalized trajectories of the 1000 most abundant clonotypes were examined with PCA combined with hierarchical clustering. The CD4 or CD8 phenotype of responding clones was assigned using the separately sequenced CD4+ and CD8+ repertoires. The raw public data were reprocessed by TCRdb itself: fastp quality trimming at Q25, MiXCR clonotype calling, in-frame beta chains only. All rows with the same CDR3 protein become a single entry with the most common DNA and genes. These V and J calls rely on TCRdb rather than the paper's analysis. The sample yields about half a million distinct CDR3 sequences; roughly 18% were counted once. The ten biggest clones cover roughly 12% of the sample.

The sample comprised PBMCs or a T cell subset sorted from them (not recorded which). The receptor chain draws on TRBV2 and TRBJ2-6; TRBD1 matches 9 bases in the middle. The receptor comes from an adult woman who had mild COVID-19 (a few samples of this study predate the infection). The sample titles of this study are shuffled in the database, so cell type and time point are left out; the donor was told from shared clones. The nucleotide sequence reads as follows: TGTGCCAGCAAACAGGGGGCGAGCGGGGCCAACGTCCTGACTTTC. Its translation is CASKQGASGANVLTF. Where the CDR3 stops, the reference TRBV2 and TRBJ2-6 genes take over; the full variable domain is EPEVTQTPSHQVTQMGQEVILRCVPISNHLYFYWYRQILGQKVEFLVSFYNNEISEKSEIFDDQFSVERPDGSNFTLKIRSTKLEDSAMYFCASKQGASGANVLTFGAGSRLTVL.